This paragraph reports one T cell receptor beta chain. This sample is part of a study of T cell responses to AZD1222 COVID-19 vaccine. The table came from immunoSEQ multiplex PCR; TCRdb's copy has only in-frame clones and leaves some out. The sample has some 130,000 clones, approximately 91% seen once. V shed 0 bases and J shed 3 bases, with 9 bases lying between them. The germline CDR1 and CDR2 sequences are SGHDT and YYEEEE. This CDR3 is built from 14 residues. The sample in question was peripheral blood, obtained on day 0 of AZD1222 vaccination. The receptor's source is an adult in good health. This chain links TRBV5-6 with TRBJ1-2; tentative D call: TRBD1 (5 bases). CDR3 in DNA: TGTGCCAGCAGCTTGGACGACAGAGACTATGGCTACACCTTC. Protein: CASSLDDRDYGYTF.